This T cell receptor beta chain was retrieved from a study of cytomegalovirus exposure and HLA in healthy donors. Germline lookup yields CDR1 LGHNA and CDR2 YSLEER. V shed 5 bases and J shed 0 bases, with 19 bases lying between them. The CDR3 has 18 residues. Researchers ran the PCR with 60 Vbeta and 13 Jbeta primers. This table comes from immunoSEQ multiplex PCR, and its TCRdb copy is limited to in-frame clones, with some not included. The repertoire has some 120,000 clones, 65% to 75% of them found once; the top ten carry under 4.5%. The sequence came from a man in his forties or fifties in good health and CMV-seropositive. Sequences were obtained from PBMCs. V is TRBV4-3 and J is TRBJ2-2, with a tentative D call TRBD1 (5 bases). CDR3 nucleotide sequence: TGCGCCAGCAGCGACTCAACTACAGGTGTCGCGAACACCGGGGAGCTGTTTTTT. This translates into CASSDSTTGVANTGELFF.